This is a list of T cell receptor beta chains from one sample in a study of blood T cell repertoires in COVID-19. Repertoires were generated with immunoSEQ multiplex PCR, while TCRdb's copy carries only in-frame clones and drops some. There are about 320,000 clones in the sample; 89% occur only once, and 4.5% to 6.5% lies in the top ten. Sequencing input: PBMCs or T cells enriched from blood (not recorded which). These receptors all come from a man between 60 and 70 years old who had recovered from COVID-19. Each CDR3 is given with its conserved first and last residue. A D gene is named only where the DNA matches it firmly. Rows may omit the clone size; those that give it use once, few, many or a size class.

CASSFTSAGTDTQYF | TGCGCCAGCAGCTTTACTAGCGCCGGCACAGATACGCAGTATTTT | TRBV5-1 | TRBD2 | . | TRBJ2-3
CASREQDLMLPSRGYTF | TGCGCCAGCAGAGAACAGGATTTAATGCTCCCCAGTAGGGGCTACACCTTC | TRBV5-1 | . | . | TRBJ1-2
CASSSVGALHF | TGTGCCAGCTCATCGGTGGGAGCCCTCCACTTT | TRBV18 | . | once | TRBJ1-6
CASSRGGLAGNDEQFF | TGTGCCAGTAGTCGGGGGGGACTAGCGGGAAACGATGAGCAGTTCTTC | TRBV19 | TRBD2 | . | TRBJ2-1
CASSSGQGASGGYTF | TGCGCCAGCAGCTCGGGACAGGGGGCGTCGGGTGGCTACACCTTC | TRBV5-1 | TRBD1 | . | TRBJ1-2
CASSGPGQATGNTIYF | TGTGCCAGTAGTGGACCGGGACAGGCTACTGGAAACACCATATATTTT | TRBV28 | TRBD1 | . | TRBJ1-3
CASSLTMTYGYTF | TGTGCCAGCAGCTTGACTATGACCTATGGCTACACCTTC | TRBV5-4 | . | . | TRBJ1-2
CASSLLSMNTEAFF | TGCGCCAGCAGCTTGCTCAGTATGAACACTGAAGCTTTCTTT | TRBV5-1 | . | . | TRBJ1-1
CASSLALQGSAGNEQFF | TGCGCCAGCAGCTTGGCCCTACAGGGGTCCGCCGGGAATGAGCAGTTCTTC | TRBV5-1 | TRBD1 | . | TRBJ2-1
CASSRQGTGELFF | TGTGCCAGCAGCCGACAGGGCACCGGGGAGCTGTTTTTT | TRBV12-3/TRBV12-4 | TRBD1 | . | TRBJ2-2
CASSLPPAPLHF | TGTGCCAGCAGCCTCCCCCCAGCGCCCCTCCACTTT | TRBV3-1/TRBV3-2 | . | . | TRBJ1-6
CSVEREGRGLPYEQYF | TGCAGCGTTGAAAGAGAAGGGAGGGGACTCCCCTACGAGCAGTACTTC | TRBV29-1 | TRBD2 | . | TRBJ2-7
CASSLVASGRRADTQYF | TGTGCCAGCAGCTTAGTTGCGAGCGGGAGGAGGGCAGATACGCAGTATTTT | TRBV7-2 | TRBD2 | few | TRBJ2-3
CASSSPRGGGNYNEQFF | TGTGCCAGCAGCTCCCCCCGCGGGGGCGGGAATTACAATGAGCAGTTCTTC | TRBV2 | . | many | TRBJ2-1
CASSVGAGGNYGYTF | TGTGCCAGCAGCGTAGGCGCAGGGGGCAACTATGGCTACACCTTC | TRBV9 | TRBD1 | . | TRBJ1-2
CASSPGTAANTGELFF | TGCGCCAGCAGCCCCGGGACAGCCGCGAACACCGGGGAGCTGTTTTTT | TRBV5-1 | TRBD1 | . | TRBJ2-2
CASSPRDRGQPQHF | TGTGCCAGCAGTCCTCGGGACAGGGGCCAGCCCCAGCATTTT | TRBV6-5 | TRBD1 | . | TRBJ1-5
CASSITGVREQYF | TGCGCCAGCAGCATTACAGGGGTCCGGGAGCAGTACTTC | TRBV5-1 | TRBD1 | . | TRBJ2-7
CSVEATGGDGYTF | TGCAGCGTTGAGGCGACAGGTGGAGATGGCTACACCTTC | TRBV29-1 | . | few | TRBJ1-2
CASSFSPSGRASDTQYF | TGCGCCAGCAGCTTTTCCCCTAGCGGGAGGGCCTCAGATACGCAGTATTTT | TRBV5-1 | TRBD2 | . | TRBJ2-3
CATSDPGQSQETQYF | TGTGCCACCAGTGACCCCGGACAGTCTCAAGAGACCCAGTACTTC | TRBV24-1 | . | . | TRBJ2-5
CASRGGNNSPLHF | TGTGCCAGTCGAGGGGGTAATAATTCACCCCTCCACTTT | TRBV19 | . | few | TRBJ1-6
CSVVENTDTQYF | TGCAGCGTTGTGGAGAATACAGATACGCAGTATTTT | TRBV29-1 | . | . | TRBJ2-3
CATSLGGLSYNEQFF | TGTGCCACCAGTTTGGGCGGACTCTCCTACAATGAGCAGTTCTTC | TRBV24-1 | . | . | TRBJ2-1
CATLPIHGGGYEQYF | TGTGCCACCTTACCCATACACGGGGGAGGCTACGAGCAGTACTTC | TRBV6-5 | . | . | TRBJ2-7
CASSQEGLANGGEQFF | TGTGCCAGCAGCCAAGAAGGACTAGCGAATGGCGGTGAGCAGTTCTTC | TRBV4-2 | TRBD2 | . | TRBJ2-1
CASSPDRGTEAFF | TGTGCCAGCTCACCGGACAGGGGCACTGAAGCTTTCTTT | TRBV18 | TRBD1 | . | TRBJ1-1
CASSPTWRGGGTEAFF | TGTGCCAGTAGCCCTACGTGGCGGGGAGGGGGCACTGAAGCTTTCTTT | TRBV19 | . | . | TRBJ1-1
CASNDRDGQPQHF | TGTGCCAGTAATGACAGGGATGGGCAGCCCCAGCATTTT | TRBV2 | TRBD1 | . | TRBJ1-5
CASSATATNEKLFF | TGTGCCAGCAGCGCGACAGCAACTAATGAAAAACTGTTTTTT | TRBV9 | . | once | TRBJ1-4
CASRGRSGKEDYEQYF | TGTGCCAGCAGGGGGCGTAGCGGGAAGGAAGACTACGAGCAGTACTTC | TRBV28 | TRBD2 | once | TRBJ2-7
CASSPTKGGAHEQYF | TGTGCCAGCAGCCCAACAAAGGGGGGGGCCCACGAGCAGTACTTC | TRBV7-2 | . | . | TRBJ2-7
CASSYSGTSYSEQFF | TGTGCCAGCAGTTACTCGGGGACTAGCTATAGTGAGCAGTTCTTC | TRBV6-5 | TRBD2 | once | TRBJ2-1
CASSTGLAGNNEQYF | TGTGCCAGCAGTACCGGACTAGCGGGAAATAACGAGCAGTACTTC | TRBV6-2/TRBV6-3 | TRBD2 | . | TRBJ2-7
CASSPRQGIGAYGYTF | TGTGCCAGCAGCCCTCGACAGGGTATCGGCGCATATGGCTACACCTTC | TRBV7-8 | TRBD1 | . | TRBJ1-2
CASSVRTGAEAFF | TGTGCCAGCAGCGTCCGGACAGGGGCTGAAGCTTTCTTT | TRBV9 | TRBD1 | once | TRBJ1-1
CASSLGTIANYGYTF | TGCGCCAGCAGCCTAGGGACAATTGCTAACTATGGCTACACCTTC | TRBV4-1 | . | . | TRBJ1-2
CASSSESSSLAGGLF | TGCGCCAGCAGCTCTGAATCCTCCTCTTTAGCGGGAGGCCTCTTC | TRBV5-1 | TRBD2 | few | TRBJ2-1
CASSVGTGLKGEKLFF | TGTGCCAGCAGCGTCGGGACAGGCCTTAAGGGTGAAAAACTGTTTTTT | TRBV9 | TRBD1 | . | TRBJ1-4
CASSTGTAHSGANVLTF | TGTGCCAGTAGTACCGGGACAGCGCACTCTGGGGCCAACGTCCTGACTTTC | TRBV19 | TRBD1 | . | TRBJ2-6
CRGARNTEAFF | TGCAGGGGGGCGCGGAACACTGAAGCTTTCTTT | TRBV20-1 | . | few | TRBJ1-1
CASSQTYGSYEQYF | TGTGCCAGCTCGCAAACCTATGGGAGCTACGAGCAGTACTTC | TRBV7-2 | . | . | TRBJ2-7
CASSIAGPSTDTQYF | TGTGCCAGCTCAATAGCGGGGCCTAGCACAGATACGCAGTATTTT | TRBV18 | TRBD2 | few | TRBJ2-3
CASSEYSGRNEQFF | TGTGCCAGCAGTGAATATAGCGGGAGAAATGAGCAGTTCTTC | TRBV6-1 | TRBD2 | . | TRBJ2-1
CASSSGGRYFYEQYF | TGTGCCAGCAGCTCAGGGGGGCGTTATTTCTACGAGCAGTACTTC | TRBV7-9 | . | . | TRBJ2-7
CASSPNGGGQYF | TGTGCCAGCAGTCCTAACGGAGGAGGGCAGTATTTT | TRBV28 | . | . | TRBJ2-3
CSVEDFTGGAPNYGYTF | TGCAGCGTTGAAGACTTTACAGGGGGCGCTCCGAACTATGGCTACACCTTC | TRBV29-1 | TRBD1 | once | TRBJ1-2
CASSSRTGTNSPLHF | TGTGCCAGTAGTTCCCGTACAGGCACTAATTCACCCCTCCACTTT | TRBV19 | . | . | TRBJ1-6
CASSQDQVNNQPQHF | TGTGCCAGCAGCCAAGATCAGGTGAACAATCAGCCCCAGCATTTT | TRBV3-1/TRBV3-2 | . | . | TRBJ1-5
CASSRGRGNYGYTF | TGTGCCAGTTCGCGGGGCAGGGGGAACTATGGCTACACCTTC | TRBV19 | TRBD1 | . | TRBJ1-2
CASSRAGTSQNEQFF | TGTGCCAGCAGCCGCGCCGGGACTAGCCAGAATGAGCAGTTCTTC | TRBV11-3 | TRBD2 | . | TRBJ2-1
CASTYSKGASQPQHF | TGTGCCAGCACCTACTCAAAGGGGGCGTCTCAGCCCCAGCATTTT | TRBV28 | TRBD1 | once | TRBJ1-5
CASSQGLAGGSDTQYF | TGTGCCAGCAGCCAGGGACTAGCGGGAGGTTCAGATACGCAGTATTTT | TRBV11-1 | TRBD2 | . | TRBJ2-3
CASSSFEGGGYTF | TGTGCCAGCAGTTCGTTTGAGGGAGGAGGCTACACCTTC | TRBV27 | . | . | TRBJ1-2
CASSLERQHEAFF | TGTGCCAGCAGTTTAGAACGACAGCATGAAGCTTTCTTT | TRBV12-3/TRBV12-4 | . | . | TRBJ1-1
CSASRGLAGSDEQYF | TGCAGTGCTAGTCGTGGACTAGCGGGTAGCGACGAGCAGTACTTC | TRBV20-1 | TRBD2 | once | TRBJ2-7